This T cell receptor beta chain was documented in a study of Graves' ophthalmopathy and Graves' hyperthyroidism. This clonotype was observed a few times. V was shortened by 3 bases and J by 5 bases, with 16 bases between the two germline ends. The length of the CDR3 is 14 residues. Germline V gene data show CDR1 as DFQATT and CDR2 as SNEGSKA (reference sequence). Each donor who had ophthalmopathy showed moderate-to-severe activity, a CAS of ≥3, a NOSPECS of ≥4, and a duration under 3 months. Amplification from RNA transcripts yielded the TCR beta CDR3 regions. After a first-round RT-PCR with HTBI primers, a second-round multiplex PCR was run. TCRdb re-derived calls from the multiplex PCR reads in MiXCR, one entry per CDR3 protein. The sample includes hundreds of thousands of distinct CDR3 sequences, roughly 41% seen only once; the top ten take 3.3%.

This receptor was taken from an adult man with Graves' ophthalmopathy. This chain uses TRBV20-1 with TRBJ2-5, with D unclear. Material for sequencing was peripheral blood. CDR3 nucleotides: TGCAGTGCTAGTTATCTGTCTGAGGTGGAGACCCAGTACTTC. This gives the protein CSASYLSEVETQYF.